This TCR beta chain is drawn from a study of blood T cell repertoires in COVID-19. As for the study in general: Sites in the United States, Italy and Spain provided acute and convalescent COVID-19 samples. Sources were T cells, B-cell-depleted T cells, or PBMCs; the material itself was cDNA or gDNA.

Data came from immunoSEQ multiplex PCR; TCRdb stores just in-frame clones and leaves some out. The sample holds 150,000 to 200,000 clones; about four fifths are singletons and the top ten take 9.5% to 12%. V lost 2 bases and J lost 1, with 12 bases in between. CDR1 is KGHSY and CDR2 is FQNENV in the germline V gene. This CDR3 comprises 16 residues. The rearrangement links TRBV16 to TRBJ1-5; D unresolved. Specimen: peripheral blood. This clonotype was obtained from a man in his sixties with active or convalescent COVID-19. The chain's CDR3 is CASSQSAGRSNQPQHF. CDR3 coding DNA: TGTGCCAGCAGCCAAAGTGCAGGCAGGAGCAATCAGCCCCAGCATTTT.